The 14 T cell receptor beta chains below were found in one sample sequenced in a study of T cell repertoires in cytomegalovirus infection. MiXCR, applied by TCRdb to the reads, yields one record per CDR3 protein. The sample lists tens of thousands of distinct CDR3 sequences; around 3.8% were seen once. The sequencing input was PBMCs. The receptor source for this set is a human donor in good health (CMV status not recorded). Some clones in this sample may be carry-over from other donors' samples.

This clonotype was seen repeatedly, ten times or more. This chain uses TRBV7-2 with TRBJ2-5; D call uncertain. CDR1 and CDR2 from the germline V gene are SGHTA and FQGNSA. CDR3 length: 13 amino acids. V was shortened by 5 bases and J by 5 bases, with 12 bases between the two germline ends. This CDR3 reads CASSPRLVETQYF. The CDR3 bases are TGTGCCAGCAGCCCTCGACTTGTGGAGACCCAGTACTTC.

This clonotype showed up many times. The chain links TRBV7-2 to TRBJ2-6; D uncertain. Per the germline V gene, CDR1 is SGHTA and CDR2 is FQGNSA. The CDR3 covers 18 residues. The V end was cut by 1 base, the J end by 4 bases, with 17 bases between. CDR3 loop: CASSLEPSGVIGANVLTF. CDR3 bases: TGTGCCAGCAGCTTAGAGCCTAGTGGGGTAATAGGGGCCAACGTCCTGACTTTC.

This clonotype came up many times. The chain links TRBV28 to TRBJ1-5; D remains ambiguous. The CDR3 length is 15 residues. Germline CDR1 MDHEN, CDR2 SYDVKM. Trimming removed 7 bases at V and 4 bases at J, with 17 bases between. The CDR3 DNA sequence: TGTGCCAGCATGGGTGGGGATTCTGGGAATCAGCCCCAGCATTTT. As protein: CASMGGDSGNQPQHF. Full variable domain (missing parts from reference TRBV28 and TRBJ1-5): DVKVTQSSRYLVKRTGEKVFLECVQDMDHENMFWYRQDPGLGLRLIYFSYDVKMKEKGDIPEGYSVSREKKERFSLILESASTNQTSMYLCASMGGDSGNQPQHFGDGTRLSIL.

At least ten counts were recorded for this clonotype. The chain joins TRBV14 to TRBJ2-3, with 8 bases fitting TRBD1. The CDR3 is 12 residues long. Looked up from germline, CDR1 is SGHDN and CDR2 is FVKESK. V lost 5 bases and J lost 9; bases outside the gene matches: 4. The CDR3 nucleotides read TGTGCCAGCAGCGGGACAGGTTTAACGCAGTATTTT. It specifies CASSGTGLTQYF.

This clonotype occurred many times. The chain couples TRBV4-3 to TRBJ2-1, with 7 bases that match TRBD2. Germline-derived CDR1 and CDR2 are LGHNA and YSLEER. The trim removed 0 bases at V and 6 bases at J, leaving 11 bases unmatched. The CDR3 spans 17 residues. CDR3 DNA: TGCGCCAGCAGCCAAGATGGGGAGGGTAGTAGGGTCAATGAGCAGTTCTTC. Protein product: CASSQDGEGSRVNEQFF.

The rearrangement uses TRBV12-3 or TRBV12-4 and TRBJ1-3; possibly TRBD1 for D (5 bases). The V end was cut by 6 bases, the J end by 0 bases, with 12 bases between. The CDR3 extends over 15 amino acids. CDR3 residues: CASRDPGTSGNTIYF. The CDR3 DNA is TGTGCCAGCAGGGACCCCGGGACCTCTGGAAACACCATATATTTT.

The table lists this clonotype with many counts. The V gene is TRBV28, the J gene TRBJ1-5; D unclear. Trimming took off 7 bases at V and 0 bases at J, with 13 bases between the two ends. Germline lookup yields CDR1 MDHEN and CDR2 SYDVKM. CDR3 length equals 15 residues. CDR3 loop: CASTWTGYSNQPQHF. The CDR3 DNA follows: TGTGCCAGCACCTGGACGGGCTATAGCAATCAGCCCCAGCATTTT.

This clonotype was counted ten times or more. The chain has TRBV7-2 and TRBJ1-2; D is possibly TRBD1 (5 bases). V lost 5 bases and J lost 3, with 13 bases in between. In germline, CDR1 is SGHTA, CDR2 FQGNSA. This CDR3 is 14 amino acids long. The CDR3, as DNA: TGTGCCAGCAGCCGAGGGGTTCTCGACTATGGCTACACCTTC. It specifies CASSRGVLDYGYTF.

This clonotype was counted ten times or more. CDR3 in amino acids: CASSFPRVLYTEAFF. CDR3 DNA sequence: TGTGCCAGCAGCTTTCCCCGAGTCCTGTACACTGAAGCTTTCTTT. The chain joins TRBV7-9 to TRBJ1-1; D gene ambiguous. Between the trimmed V and J ends, which lost 3 bases and 3 bases, there was a span of 14 bases. CDR3 length: 15 amino acids. Germline CDR1 and CDR2: SEHNR and FQNEAQ (reference sequence).

The chain joins TRBV6-1 to TRBJ1-2; 8 bases are shared with TRBD1. Trimming removed 5 bases from V and 8 bases from J; junction bases left unmatched: 10. Germline assignment: CDR1 MNHNS and CDR2 SASEGT. There are 14 residues in the CDR3. This chain's CDR3 is CASSQQGGLSGYTF. The CDR3, as DNA: TGTGCCAGCAGTCAACAGGGGGGTCTTTCGGGCTACACCTTC.

This clonotype was observed at least ten times. The V gene is TRBV7-2, the J gene TRBJ1-1; D uncertain. The CDR3 contains 14 residues. Germline V gene sequence: CDR1 SGHTA, CDR2 FQGNSA. The V and J ends lost 1 base and 5 bases respectively, with 11 bases between them. The CDR3 DNA reads TGTGCCAGCAGCTTAGGAGTAGGCTGGACTGAAGCTTTCTTT. It translates to CASSLGVGWTEAFF.

This clonotype has at least ten counts. The rearrangement links TRBV7-6 to TRBJ2-1, with TRBD2 as a possible D gene (6 bases). This CDR3 contains 13 residues. Trimming stripped 3 bases from V and 7 bases from J, with 10 bases between. Germline V lookup: CDR1 SGHVS, CDR2 FNYEAQ. The CDR3, as DNA: TGTGCCAGCAGCTTGGGAGGCGGTAATGAGCAGTTCTTC. It translates to CASSLGGGNEQFF.

This clonotype came up many times. The chain has TRBV18 and TRBJ1-2; D not resolved. Germline V gives CDR1 KGHSH, CDR2 LQKENI. V lost 2 bases and J 0 bases, leaving 10 bases between the germline ends. CDR3 length: 15 amino acids. The CDR3 is CASSPSGLPNYGYTF. The CDR3 DNA follows: TGTGCCAGCTCACCATCGGGTCTGCCTAACTATGGCTACACCTTC.

This clonotype was counted ten times or more. This chain uses TRBV28 with TRBJ2-7; D is possibly TRBD2 (6 bases). CDR1 is MDHEN and CDR2 is SYDVKM in the germline V gene. CDR3 length: 16 amino acids. The V gene lost 4 bases and the J gene lost 6 bases, with 22 bases spanning the gap. The CDR3 bases are TGTGCCAGCAGTTCCCCCCAGCCGGGACTCCGCGGCGAGCAGTACTTC. Its protein is CASSSPQPGLRGEQYF.